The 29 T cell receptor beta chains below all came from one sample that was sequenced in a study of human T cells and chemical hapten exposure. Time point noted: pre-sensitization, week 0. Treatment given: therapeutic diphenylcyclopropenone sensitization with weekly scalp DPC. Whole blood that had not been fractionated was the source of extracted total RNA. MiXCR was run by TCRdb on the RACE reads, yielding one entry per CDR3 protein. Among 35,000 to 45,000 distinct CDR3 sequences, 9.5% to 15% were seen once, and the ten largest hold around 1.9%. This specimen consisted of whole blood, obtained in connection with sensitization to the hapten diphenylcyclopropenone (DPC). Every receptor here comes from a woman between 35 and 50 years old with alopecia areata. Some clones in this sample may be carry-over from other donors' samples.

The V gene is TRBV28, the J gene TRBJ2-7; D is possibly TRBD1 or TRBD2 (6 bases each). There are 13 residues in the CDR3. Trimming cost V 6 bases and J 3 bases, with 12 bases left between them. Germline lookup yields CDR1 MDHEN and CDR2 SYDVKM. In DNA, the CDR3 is TGTGCCAGCAGGCCCGAGGGGGGCTACGAGCAGTACTTC. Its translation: CASRPEGGYEQYF.

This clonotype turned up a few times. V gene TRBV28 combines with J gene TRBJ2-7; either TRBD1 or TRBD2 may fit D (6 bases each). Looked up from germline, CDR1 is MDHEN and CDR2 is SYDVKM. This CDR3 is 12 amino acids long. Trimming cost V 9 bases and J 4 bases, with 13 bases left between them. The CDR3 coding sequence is TGTGCCAGTGGGGGGCGCCAATACGAGCAGTACTTC. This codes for CASGGRQYEQYF.

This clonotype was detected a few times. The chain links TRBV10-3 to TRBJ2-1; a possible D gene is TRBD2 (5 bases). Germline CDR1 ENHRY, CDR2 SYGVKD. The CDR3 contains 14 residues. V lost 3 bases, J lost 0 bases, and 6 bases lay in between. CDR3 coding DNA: TGTGCCATCAGTGACACTAGCTCCTACAATGAGCAGTTCTTC. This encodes CAISDTSSYNEQFF.

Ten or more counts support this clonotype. The CDR3 DNA follows: TGTGCCAGCAGCCGGGGACAGAGCTCCTACAATGAGCAGTTCTTC. It translates to CASSRGQSSYNEQFF. The chain joins TRBV14 to TRBJ2-1; 7 bases are a match to TRBD1. The CDR3 runs to 15 residues. Per the germline V gene, CDR1 is SGHDN and CDR2 is FVKESK. With 4 bases clipped from V and 0 bases from J, the junction kept 3 bases outside the gene matches.

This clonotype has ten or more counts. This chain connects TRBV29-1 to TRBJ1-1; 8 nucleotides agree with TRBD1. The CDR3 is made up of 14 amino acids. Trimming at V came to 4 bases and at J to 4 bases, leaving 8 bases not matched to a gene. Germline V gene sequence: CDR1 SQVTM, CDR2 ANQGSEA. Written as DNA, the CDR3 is TGCAGCGTTGTCCGGCAGGGGGCGGGCACTGAAGCTTTCTTT. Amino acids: CSVVRQGAGTEAFF.

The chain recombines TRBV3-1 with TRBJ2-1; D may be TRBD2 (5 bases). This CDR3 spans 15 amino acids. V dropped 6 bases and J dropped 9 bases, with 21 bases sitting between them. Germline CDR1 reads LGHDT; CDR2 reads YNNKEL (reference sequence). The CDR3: CASSPPLGSSSEQFF. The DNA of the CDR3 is TGTGCCAGCAGTCCTCCCCTGGGGAGCTCTAGTGAGCAGTTCTTC.

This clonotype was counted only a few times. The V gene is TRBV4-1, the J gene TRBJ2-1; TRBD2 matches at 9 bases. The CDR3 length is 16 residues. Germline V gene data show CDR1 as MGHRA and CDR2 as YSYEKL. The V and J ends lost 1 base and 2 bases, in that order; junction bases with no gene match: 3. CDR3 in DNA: TGCGCCAGCAGCCAAGGTGGACTAGCGACCTACAATGAGCAGTTCTTC. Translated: CASSQGGLATYNEQFF.

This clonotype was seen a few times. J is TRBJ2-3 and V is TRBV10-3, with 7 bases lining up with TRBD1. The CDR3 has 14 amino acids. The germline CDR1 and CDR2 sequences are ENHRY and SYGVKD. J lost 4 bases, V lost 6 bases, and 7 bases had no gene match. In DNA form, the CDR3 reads TGTGCCATCAGGATGACAGGGTCCCCAGATACGCAGTATTTT. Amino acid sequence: CAIRMTGSPDTQYF.

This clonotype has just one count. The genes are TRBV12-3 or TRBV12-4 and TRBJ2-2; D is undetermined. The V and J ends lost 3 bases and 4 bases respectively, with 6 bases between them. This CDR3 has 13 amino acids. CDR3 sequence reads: CASSFKGTGELFF. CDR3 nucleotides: TGTGCCAGCAGTTTCAAGGGCACCGGGGAGCTGTTTTTT.

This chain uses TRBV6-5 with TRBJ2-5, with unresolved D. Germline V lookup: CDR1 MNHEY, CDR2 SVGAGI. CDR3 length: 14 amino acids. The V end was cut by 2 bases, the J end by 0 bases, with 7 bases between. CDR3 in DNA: TGTGCCAGCAGTTACGAAGGGAACCAAGAGACCCAGTACTTC. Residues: CASSYEGNQETQYF.

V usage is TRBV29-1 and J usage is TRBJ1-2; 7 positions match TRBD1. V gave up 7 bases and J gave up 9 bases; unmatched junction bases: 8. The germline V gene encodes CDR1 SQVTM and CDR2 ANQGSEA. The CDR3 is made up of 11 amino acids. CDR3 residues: CSARQGQRYTF. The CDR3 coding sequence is TGCAGCGCGAGACAGGGTCAGCGCTACACCTTC.

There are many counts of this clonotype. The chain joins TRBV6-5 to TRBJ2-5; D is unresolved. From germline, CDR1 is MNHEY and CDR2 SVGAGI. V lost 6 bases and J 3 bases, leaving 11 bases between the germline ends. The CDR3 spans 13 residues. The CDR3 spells CASSRAQKETQYF. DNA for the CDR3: TGTGCCAGCAGCCGGGCCCAGAAAGAGACCCAGTACTTC.

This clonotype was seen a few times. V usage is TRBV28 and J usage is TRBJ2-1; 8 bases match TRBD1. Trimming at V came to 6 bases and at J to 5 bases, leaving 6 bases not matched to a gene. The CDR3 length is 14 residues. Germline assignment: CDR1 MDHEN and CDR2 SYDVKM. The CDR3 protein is CASRGTGNHNEQFF. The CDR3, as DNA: TGTGCCAGCAGGGGGACAGGTAATCACAATGAGCAGTTCTTC. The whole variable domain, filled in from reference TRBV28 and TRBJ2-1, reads DVKVTQSSRYLVKRTGEKVFLECVQDMDHENMFWYRQDPGLGLRLIYFSYDVKMKEKGDIPEGYSVSREKKERFSLILESASTNQTSMYLCASRGTGNHNEQFFGPGTRLTVL.

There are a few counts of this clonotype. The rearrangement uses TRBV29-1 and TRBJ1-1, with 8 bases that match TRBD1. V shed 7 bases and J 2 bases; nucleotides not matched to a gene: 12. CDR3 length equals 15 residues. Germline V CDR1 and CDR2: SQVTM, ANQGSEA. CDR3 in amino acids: CSARLQGGANTEAFF. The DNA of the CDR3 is TGCAGCGCTAGGTTACAGGGGGGGGCTAACACTGAAGCTTTCTTT.

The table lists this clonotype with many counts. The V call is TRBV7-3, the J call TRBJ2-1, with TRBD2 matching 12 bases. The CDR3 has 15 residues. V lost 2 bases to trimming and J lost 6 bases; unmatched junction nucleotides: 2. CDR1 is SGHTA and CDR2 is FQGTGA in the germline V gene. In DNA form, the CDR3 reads TGTGCCAGCAGCTTACTAGCGGGAGGGCCCAATGAGCAGTTCTTC. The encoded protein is CASSLLAGGPNEQFF.

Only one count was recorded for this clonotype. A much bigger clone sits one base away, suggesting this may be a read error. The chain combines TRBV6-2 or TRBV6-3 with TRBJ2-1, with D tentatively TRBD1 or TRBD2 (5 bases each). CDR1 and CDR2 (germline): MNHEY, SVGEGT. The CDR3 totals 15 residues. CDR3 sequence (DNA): TGTGCCAGCAGTGCTAGGGACCTCTCCTACTATGAGCAGTTCTTC. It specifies CASSARDLSYYEQFF.

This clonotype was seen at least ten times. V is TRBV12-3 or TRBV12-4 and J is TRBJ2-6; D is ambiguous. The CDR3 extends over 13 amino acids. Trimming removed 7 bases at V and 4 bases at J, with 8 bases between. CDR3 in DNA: TGTGCCAGCACCCCCGGCGGGGCCAACGTCCTGACTTTC. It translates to CASTPGGANVLTF.

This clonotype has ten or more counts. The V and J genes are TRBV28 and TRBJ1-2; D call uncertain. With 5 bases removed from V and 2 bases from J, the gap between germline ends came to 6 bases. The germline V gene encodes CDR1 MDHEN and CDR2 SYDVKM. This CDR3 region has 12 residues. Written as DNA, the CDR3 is TGTGCCAGCAGTCAGAAAAACTATGGCTACACCTTC. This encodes CASSQKNYGYTF.

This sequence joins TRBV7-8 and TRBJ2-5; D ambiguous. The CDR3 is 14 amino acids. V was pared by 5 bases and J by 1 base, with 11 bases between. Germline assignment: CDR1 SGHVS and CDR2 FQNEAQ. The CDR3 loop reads CASSPDTLQETQYF. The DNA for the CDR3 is TGTGCCAGCAGCCCAGACACACTCCAAGAGACCCAGTACTTC.

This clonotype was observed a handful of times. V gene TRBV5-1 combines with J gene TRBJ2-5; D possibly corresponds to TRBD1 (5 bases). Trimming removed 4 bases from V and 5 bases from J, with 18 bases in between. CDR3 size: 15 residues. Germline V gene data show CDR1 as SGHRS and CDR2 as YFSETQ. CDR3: CASSGGRAGIETQYF. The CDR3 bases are TGCGCCAGCAGCGGCGGCAGAGCAGGGATTGAGACCCAGTACTTC.

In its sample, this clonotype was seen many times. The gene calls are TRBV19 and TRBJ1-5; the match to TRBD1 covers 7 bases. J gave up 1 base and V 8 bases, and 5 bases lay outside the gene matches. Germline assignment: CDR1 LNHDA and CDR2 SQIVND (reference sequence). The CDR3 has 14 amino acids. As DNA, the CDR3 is TGTGCCAGTGACAGGGTCTCCAGCAATCAGCCCCAGCATTTT. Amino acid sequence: CASDRVSSNQPQHF.

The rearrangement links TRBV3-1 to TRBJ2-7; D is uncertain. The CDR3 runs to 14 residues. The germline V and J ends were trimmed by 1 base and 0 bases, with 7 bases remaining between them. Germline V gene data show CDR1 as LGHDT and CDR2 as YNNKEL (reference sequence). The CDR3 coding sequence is TGTGCCAGCAGCCAAGTGGGCAGCTCCTACGAGCAGTACTTC. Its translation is CASSQVGSSYEQYF.

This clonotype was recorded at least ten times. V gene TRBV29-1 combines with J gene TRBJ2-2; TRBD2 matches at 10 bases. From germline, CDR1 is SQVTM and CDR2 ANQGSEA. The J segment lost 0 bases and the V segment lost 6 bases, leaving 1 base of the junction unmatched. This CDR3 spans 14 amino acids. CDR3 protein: CSVGLASNTGELFF. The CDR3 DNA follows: TGCAGCGTGGGACTAGCGTCGAACACCGGGGAGCTGTTTTTT.

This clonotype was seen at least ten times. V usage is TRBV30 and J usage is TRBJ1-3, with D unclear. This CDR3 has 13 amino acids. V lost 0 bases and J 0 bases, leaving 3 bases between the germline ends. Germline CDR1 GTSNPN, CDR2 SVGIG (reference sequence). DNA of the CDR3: TGTGCCTGGAGTGTTGCCTCTGGAAACACCATATATTTT. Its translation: CAWSVASGNTIYF.

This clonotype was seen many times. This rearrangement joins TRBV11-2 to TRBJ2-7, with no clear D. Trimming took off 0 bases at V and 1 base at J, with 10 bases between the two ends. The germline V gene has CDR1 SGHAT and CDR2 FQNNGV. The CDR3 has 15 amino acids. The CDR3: CASSLDPTRSYEQYF. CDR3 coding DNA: TGTGCCAGCAGCTTAGACCCGACAAGGTCCTACGAGCAGTACTTC.

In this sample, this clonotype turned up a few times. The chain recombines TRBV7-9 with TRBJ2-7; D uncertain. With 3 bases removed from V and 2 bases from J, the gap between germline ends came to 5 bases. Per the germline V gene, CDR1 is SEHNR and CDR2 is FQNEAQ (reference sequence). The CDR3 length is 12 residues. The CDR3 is CASSFPPYEQYF. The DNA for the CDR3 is TGTGCCAGCAGCTTTCCCCCCTACGAGCAGTACTTC.

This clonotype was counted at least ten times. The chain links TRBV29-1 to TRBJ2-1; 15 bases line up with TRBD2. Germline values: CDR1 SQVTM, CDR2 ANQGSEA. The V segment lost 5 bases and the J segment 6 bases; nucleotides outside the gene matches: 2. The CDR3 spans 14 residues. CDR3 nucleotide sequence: TGCAGCGTTAGGACTAGCGGGAGGGGCAATGAGCAGTTCTTC. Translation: CSVRTSGRGNEQFF.

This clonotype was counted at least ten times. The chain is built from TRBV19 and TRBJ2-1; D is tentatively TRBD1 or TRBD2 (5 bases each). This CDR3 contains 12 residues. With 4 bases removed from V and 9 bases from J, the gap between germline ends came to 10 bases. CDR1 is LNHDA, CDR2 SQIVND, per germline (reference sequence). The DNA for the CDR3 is TGTGCCAGTAGTAGGGACCTCCCTGAGCAGTTCTTC. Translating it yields CASSRDLPEQFF.

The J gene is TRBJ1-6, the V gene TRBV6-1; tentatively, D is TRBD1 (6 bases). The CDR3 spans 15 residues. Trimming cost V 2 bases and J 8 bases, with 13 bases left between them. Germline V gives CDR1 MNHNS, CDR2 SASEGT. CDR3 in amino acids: CASSERAGVDSPLHF. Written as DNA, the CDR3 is TGTGCCAGCAGTGAAAGGGCAGGGGTGGATTCACCCCTCCACTTT.